This T cell receptor (beta chain) was sequenced for a study of somatic mutations in cytotoxic T cells in rheumatoid arthritis (dated by TCRdb to 2017 to 2019). Background on the whole study: Some V beta antibody-stained T-cell populations were flow-sorted on a FACSAria II or Sony SH800 at nearly 100% purity, and sorted V beta1+ cells also underwent TCRB sequencing. In newly diagnosed rheumatoid arthritis without treatment, the study examined if expanded CD8+ T-cell clones harbor somatic mutations, relying on TCRB deep sequencing to characterize clonality. Patients and controls did not essentially differ in median age, which was nearly identical between the groups. TCRB deep sequencing was performed for roughly 66 rheumatoid arthritis patients and about 20 healthy controls.

Buffy coats from 20 blood donors served as healthy controls, a group that was 55% female with a median age of approximately 56 years (range roughly 20-70). On an AutoMACS, CD4+ and CD8+ cells were isolated via positive magnetic bead selection, and their purity was verified by flow cytometry. Ficoll-Paque PLUS density gradient separation was used to isolate peripheral blood mononuclear cells. Using Nucleospin Tissue or Tissue XS kits, DNA was extracted from CD4-enriched, CD8-enriched or PBMC samples, with quantification by a Qubit 2.0 fluorometer. Overall study results and their limits: In about an eighth of the roughly 60 patients the largest CD8+ clone exceeded 20% of CD8+ cells, and several identical CD8+ TCRB sequences were shared between blood and synovial fluid. The slight TRBV07 underrepresentation in patients was not adjusted for multiple comparisons. The antigen targets of the expanded CD8+ clones were unknown, and absence from virus-specific databases did not rule out viral specificity. Healthy controls showed no age-related increase in CD8+ clonality, whereas patients did (Spearman r ≈ 0.47). There was no significant difference in CD8+ T-cell clonality between rheumatoid arthritis patients and age-matched healthy controls.

TCRB CDR3 sequencing used the immunoSEQ assay on genomic DNA. As for the authors' bioinformatics: The analyses included only productive TCRB rearrangements. Clonality was calculated as a Shannon entropy-based productive clonality index, and a clone was defined by a unique TCRB CDR3 sequence. The template counts of each clone relative to the total templates per sample were used to calculate repertoire overlap between two samples. V-gene usage from TCRB sequencing and V-gene usage measured by flow cytometry were correlated (Spearman r of roughly 0.56). The source is immuneACCESS, and TCRdb retained only in-frame sequences with V and J called. Part of the clones is not carried over; for the studies checked, unresolved V genes explain less than half of this, and the remainder is unexplained. The V and J calls and the clone size are those of that table, but D and trimming were determined from the DNA. The sample table contains some 27,000 clones; only one count was recorded for over 65% of them. The ten largest clonotypes hold approximately 10% of the sample.

Sequences MDHEN (CDR1) and SYDVKM (CDR2) are obtained from the germline V gene. From the cysteine through the phenylalanine, the CDR3 covers 15 amino acids. Only the CDR3 DNA is retained, 45 bases long and in frame from the first base. V is clipped by 6 bases and J by 3 bases, and the sequence between their germline boundaries is 15 bases long. With regard to this clone: There is no known antigen for this receptor. No quality values exist for individual bases; no much larger clone is one base distant.

The source material was CD8+ T cells sorted from blood. The sequence derives from a young woman in good health. Recombination joined TRBV28 with TRBJ2-1; the D match is possibly TRBD1 or TRBD2, with 5 bases aligned in each. CDR3 reads: CASRPYGARYNEQFF. The DNA is TGTGCCAGCAGGCCCTACGGGGCCCGCTACAATGAGCAGTTCTTC.